A selection of T cell receptor beta chains follows, all from one sample in a study of post-analysis software for immune sequencing data. TCRdb ran MiXCR on the PCR reads and lists one entry per CDR3 protein. The sample yields over 700,000 distinct CDR3 sequences, 25% to 30% seen once. The source material was blood. The source of these receptors is a girl aged 10 to 17 with multiple sclerosis. The conserved cysteine and the conserved F or W are not part of the CDR3 here.

TRBJ2-3	TRBV20-1	SASRASGTRDTQY
TRBJ1-4	TRBV6-6	ASSYVSHQKLF
TRBJ1-2	TRBV7-9	ASSLKGHYGYT
TRBJ1-2	TRBV10-3	AIKSESYGYT
TRBJ1-1	TRBV6-2/TRBV6-3	ASSRHPSVVNTEAF
TRBJ2-5	TRBV6-5	ASSYGTGGMETQY
TRBJ2-3	TRBV7-9	ASDGQGVRVKDTQY
TRBJ2-3	TRBV7-2	ASSLVRFMDTQY
NA	TRBV2	AGRGGVETQY
TRBJ2-4	TRBV2	ASSHSNVAKNIQY
TRBJ2-5	TRBV29-1	SVGGAAVRDEQY
TRBJ2-3	TRBV15	ATSDVGLRDRGRDTQY
TRBJ2-7	TRBV29-1	STWESSYEQY
TRBJ2-7	TRBV4-1	ASSPDGAGEQY
TRBJ2-1	TRBV29-1	SAQPRASASYNEQF
TRBJ1-2	TRBV7-9	ASSLVQGINYGYT
TRBJ2-5	TRBV28	ASSLTQSQETQY
TRBJ1-2	TRBV24-1	ATSPRATSYGYT
TRBJ2-4	TRBV4-2	ASSQGPGQGYGQAKNIQY
TRBJ2-7	TRBV14	ASSPQGRAYEQY
TRBJ1-4	TRBV9	ASSFGTENEKLF
TRBJ2-1	TRBV6-5	ASTRPGDNEQF
TRBJ2-5	TRBV10-3	AISEIAGMTQETQY
TRBJ1-2	TRBV7-9	VSSLGTGGDGYT
TRBJ2-3	TRBV11-2	ASSLRAVGVPTGLRTDTQY
TRBJ2-7	TRBV20-1	SASDRLLGQY
TRBJ2-5	TRBV20-1	SARMPDGRETQY
NA	TRBV20-1	SAAGLAGNEQY
TRBJ2-1	TRBV6-2/TRBV6-3	ASIKAGRQF
TRBJ2-1	TRBV20-1	SASSSGYNEQF
TRBJ2-7	TRBV7-2	ASSICYRSHEQY
TRBJ2-1	TRBV19	ASSISGAGSYNEQF
TRBJ2-1	TRBV2	ASSLEVGNEQF
TRBJ2-7	TRBV2	ATHGGTIYEQY
TRBJ1-1	TRBV20-1	SAAWEGTATEAF
TRBJ2-1	TRBV5-4	ASSPLRGPGNEQF
TRBJ2-5	TRBV6-8	ASSYSKRGGLETQY
TRBJ2-1	TRBV9	ASSVGTSGSTGEQF
TRBJ2-5	TRBV6-6	ASSPRGLTQY
TRBJ2-3	TRBV7-8	ASSLQSGGSTDTQY